The present entry profiles one T cell receptor beta chain with its context. Its specificity is unknown. A read error may produce the germline difference seen at one junction end. Incorporated into the TCR beta cDNA libraries were unique molecular identifiers, which served to reduce PCR and sequencing biases. T cells, 1 to 10 million of them, yielded some 540,000 cDNA molecules. TCRdb re-called the PCR reads through MiXCR, storing one row per CDR3 protein. Of approximately 660,000 distinct CDR3 sequences listed, approximately 60% were seen once; the top ten hold about 11%. This sample was taken from a study of post-analysis software for immune sequencing data. The study, taken as a whole, reports: Relative to controls, patients with multiple sclerosis showed significantly lower normalized Chao1 diversity. Patients showed TRBV5-6, TRBV5-1 and TRBV20-1 among about five TRBV segments more frequent than in controls.

The CDR3 contains 15 residues. The germline V gene has CDR1 SEHNR and CDR2 FQNEAQ (reference sequence). The J gene is TRBJ2-1, the V gene TRBV7-9; D perhaps matches TRBD2 (6 bases). TRBJ2-7 explains the end of the DNA better; the J call may be wrong. The TCR comes from a girl aged 2 to 10 with multiple sclerosis. Sequenced input: blood. CDR3 residues: CASSLGDSGAYGQYF. The DNA of the CDR3 is TGTGCCAGCAGCTTAGGTGACTCGGGAGCCTACGGGCAGTACTTC.